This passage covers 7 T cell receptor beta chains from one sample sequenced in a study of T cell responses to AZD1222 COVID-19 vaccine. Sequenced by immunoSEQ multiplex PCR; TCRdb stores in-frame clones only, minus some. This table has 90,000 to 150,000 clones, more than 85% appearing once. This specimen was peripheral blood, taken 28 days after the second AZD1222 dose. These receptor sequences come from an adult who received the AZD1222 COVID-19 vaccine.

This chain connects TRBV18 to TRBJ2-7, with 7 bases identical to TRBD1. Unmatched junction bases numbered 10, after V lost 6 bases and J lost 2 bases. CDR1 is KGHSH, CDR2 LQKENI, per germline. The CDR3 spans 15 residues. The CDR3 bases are TGTGCCAGCTCCTTATGGGACAGCCCAGCCTACGAGCAGTACTTC. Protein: CASSLWDSPAYEQYF.

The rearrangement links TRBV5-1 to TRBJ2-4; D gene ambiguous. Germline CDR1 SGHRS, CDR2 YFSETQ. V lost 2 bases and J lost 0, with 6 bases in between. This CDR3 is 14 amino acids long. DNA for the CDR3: TGCGCCAGCAGCTTATACCAAGCCAAAAACATTCAGTACTTC. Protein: CASSLYQAKNIQYF.

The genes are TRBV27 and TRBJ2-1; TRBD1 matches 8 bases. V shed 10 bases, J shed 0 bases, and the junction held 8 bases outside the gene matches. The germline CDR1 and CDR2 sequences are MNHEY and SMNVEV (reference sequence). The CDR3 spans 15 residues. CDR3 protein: CAIHSTGGSYNEQFF. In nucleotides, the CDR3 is TGTGCCATTCACTCAACAGGGGGCTCCTACAATGAGCAGTTCTTC.

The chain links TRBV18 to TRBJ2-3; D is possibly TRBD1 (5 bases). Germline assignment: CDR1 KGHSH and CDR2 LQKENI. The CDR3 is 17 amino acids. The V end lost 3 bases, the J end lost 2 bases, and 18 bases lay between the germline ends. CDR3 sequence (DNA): TGTGCCAGCTCACCGGGGCAGGGTTCAAGCGCCACAGATACGCAGTATTTT. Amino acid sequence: CASSPGQGSSATDTQYF.

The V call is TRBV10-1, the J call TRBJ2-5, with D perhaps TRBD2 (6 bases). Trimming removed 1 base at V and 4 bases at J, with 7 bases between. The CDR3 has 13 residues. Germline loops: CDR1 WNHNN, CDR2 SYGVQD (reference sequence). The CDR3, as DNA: TGCGCCAGCAGTGAGTGGGGGGTAGAGACCCAGTACTTC. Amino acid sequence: CASSEWGVETQYF.

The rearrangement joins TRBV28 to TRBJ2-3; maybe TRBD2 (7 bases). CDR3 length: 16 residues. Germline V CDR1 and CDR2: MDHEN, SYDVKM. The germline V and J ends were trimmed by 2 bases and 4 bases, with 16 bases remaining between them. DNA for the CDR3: TGTGCCAGCAGTTTACCCGGACTAGGGGGTCCAGATACGCAGTATTTT. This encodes CASSLPGLGGPDTQYF.

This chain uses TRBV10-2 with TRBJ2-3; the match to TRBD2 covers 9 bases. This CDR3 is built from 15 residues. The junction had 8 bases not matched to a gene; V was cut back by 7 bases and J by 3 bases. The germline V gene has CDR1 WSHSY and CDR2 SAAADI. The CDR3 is CASKPSGALTDTQYF. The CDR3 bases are TGCGCCAGCAAGCCTAGCGGGGCGCTAACAGATACGCAGTATTTT.